This T cell receptor beta chain was documented in a study of blood T cells in healthy people across ages. Sample-barcoded 5' priming and a J-beta primer mix drove a second PCR of about 6 to 12 cycles. From the 5' RACE reads, TCRdb called clonotypes with MiXCR, one entry per CDR3 protein. The sample has about 780,000 distinct CDR3 sequences, about 46% seen once. The CDR3 is 14 residues long. Trimming at V came to 3 bases and at J to 0 bases, leaving 4 bases not matched to a gene. Germline V lookup: CDR1 DFQATT, CDR2 SNEGSKA (reference sequence). With respect to this clonotype: Its cognate antigen is unknown.

Study-level points and caveats: From one million sequenced T cells, diversity estimates were lower bounds. The study lacked donor CMV status, which possibly confounded expanded clonotype changes. Older individuals had lower TCR beta diversity per million T cells (the decline was roughly linear).

The receptor was derived from an elderly man in good health. The chain uses TRBV20-1 and TRBJ1-1, with 7 positions matching TRBD1. The sequenced sample was blood. In DNA, the CDR3 is TGCAGTGCTAGTAGGGGGCAAATGAACACTGAAGCTTTCTTT. It yields the protein CSASRGQMNTEAFF.